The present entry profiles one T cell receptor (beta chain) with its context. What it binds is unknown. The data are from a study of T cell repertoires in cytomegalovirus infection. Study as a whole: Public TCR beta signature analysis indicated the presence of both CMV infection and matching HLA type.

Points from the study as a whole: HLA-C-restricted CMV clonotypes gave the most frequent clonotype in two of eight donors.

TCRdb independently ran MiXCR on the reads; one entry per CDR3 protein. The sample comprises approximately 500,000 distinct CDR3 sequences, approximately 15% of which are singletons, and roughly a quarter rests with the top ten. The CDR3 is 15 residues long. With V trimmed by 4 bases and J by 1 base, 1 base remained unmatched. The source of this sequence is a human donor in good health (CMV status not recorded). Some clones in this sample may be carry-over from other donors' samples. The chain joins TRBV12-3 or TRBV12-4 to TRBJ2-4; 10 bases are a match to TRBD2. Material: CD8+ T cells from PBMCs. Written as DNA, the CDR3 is TGTGCCAGCAGTTATAGCGGGAGGGCCAAAAACATTCAGTACTTC. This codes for CASSYSGRAKNIQYF.